This T cell receptor beta chain originates from a study of cytomegalovirus exposure and HLA in healthy donors. General observations from the study: In vitro data verified a few CMV-associated chains as specific for CMV antigens. The finding came from a later analysis; first-cohort TCR clusters tended to co-occur in the 130 or so validation repertoires.

The protocol was immunoSEQ multiplex PCR, while the TCRdb copy is restricted to in-frame clones and leaves out a portion. The table lists under 150,000 clones, approximately 85% of them singletons. This CDR3 is built from 15 residues. The germline CDR1 and CDR2 sequences are LGHNA and YNFKEQ. The germline V and J ends were trimmed by 0 bases and 6 bases, with 14 bases remaining between them. Relative to its sample, this clone is medium-sized (0.01 to 0.1%). The target antigen is unknown. The chain uses TRBV4-2 and TRBJ1-2, with D unresolved. The sequenced sample was PBMCs. This TCR was recovered from a woman between 25 and 40 years old in good health and CMV-seronegative. Written as DNA, the CDR3 is TGTGCCAGCAGCCAAGATGATGAGAGAGGGAATGGCTACACCTTC. Protein sequence: CASSQDDERGNGYTF.